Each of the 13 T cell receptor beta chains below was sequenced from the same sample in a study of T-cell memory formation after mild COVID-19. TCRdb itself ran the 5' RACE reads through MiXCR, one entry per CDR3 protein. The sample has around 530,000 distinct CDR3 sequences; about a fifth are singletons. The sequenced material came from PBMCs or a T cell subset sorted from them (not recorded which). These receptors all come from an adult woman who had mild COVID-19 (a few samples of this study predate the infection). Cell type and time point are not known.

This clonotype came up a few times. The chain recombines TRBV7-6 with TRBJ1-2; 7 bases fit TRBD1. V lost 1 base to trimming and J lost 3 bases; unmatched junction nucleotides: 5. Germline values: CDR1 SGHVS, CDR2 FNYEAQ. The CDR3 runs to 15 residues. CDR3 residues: CASSLVAGGDYGYTF. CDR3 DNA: TGTGCCAGCAGCTTAGTGGCAGGGGGTGACTATGGCTACACCTTC.

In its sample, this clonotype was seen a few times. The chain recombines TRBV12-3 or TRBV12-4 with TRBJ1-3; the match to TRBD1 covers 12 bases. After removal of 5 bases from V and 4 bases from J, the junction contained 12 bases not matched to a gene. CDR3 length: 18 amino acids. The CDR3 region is CASSLRQGQGALGNTIYF. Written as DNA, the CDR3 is TGTGCCAGCAGTCTGCGTCAGGGACAGGGGGCGTTGGGAAACACCATATATTTT.

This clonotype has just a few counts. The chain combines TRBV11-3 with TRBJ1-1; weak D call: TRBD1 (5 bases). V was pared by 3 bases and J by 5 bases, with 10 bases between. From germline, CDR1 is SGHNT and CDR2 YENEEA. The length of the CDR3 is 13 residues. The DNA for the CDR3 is TGTGCCAGCAGCTTGAGCCAGGGAACTGAAGCTTTCTTT. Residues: CASSLSQGTEAFF.

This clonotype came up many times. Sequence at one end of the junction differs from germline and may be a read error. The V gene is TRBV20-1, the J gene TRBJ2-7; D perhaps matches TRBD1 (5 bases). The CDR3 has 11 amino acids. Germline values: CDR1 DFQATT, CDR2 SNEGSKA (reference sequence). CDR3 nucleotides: TGCAGTGCTAGAGATTCAGGGCAGTCACTCTTC. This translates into CSARDSGQSLF.

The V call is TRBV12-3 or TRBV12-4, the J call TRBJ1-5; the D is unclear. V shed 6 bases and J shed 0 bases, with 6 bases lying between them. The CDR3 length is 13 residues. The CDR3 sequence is CASRSDSNQPQHF. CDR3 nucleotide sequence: TGTGCCAGCAGATCTGATAGCAATCAGCCCCAGCATTTT.

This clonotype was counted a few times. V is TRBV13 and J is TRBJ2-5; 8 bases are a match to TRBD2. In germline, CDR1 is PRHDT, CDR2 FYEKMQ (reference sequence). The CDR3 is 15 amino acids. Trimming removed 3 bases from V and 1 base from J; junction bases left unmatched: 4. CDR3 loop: CASSFRRGGQETQYF. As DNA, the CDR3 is TGTGCCAGCAGCTTCCGTCGGGGGGGCCAAGAGACCCAGTACTTC.

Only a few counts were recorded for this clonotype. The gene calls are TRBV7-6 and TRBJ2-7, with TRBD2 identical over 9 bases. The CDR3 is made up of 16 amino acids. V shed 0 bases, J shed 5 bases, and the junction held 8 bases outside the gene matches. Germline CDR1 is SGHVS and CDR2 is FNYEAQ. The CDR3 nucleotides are TGTGCCAGCAGCTTAGCTTCTTCCGGCGGGAGGGACGAGCAGTACTTC. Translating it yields CASSLASSGGRDEQYF.

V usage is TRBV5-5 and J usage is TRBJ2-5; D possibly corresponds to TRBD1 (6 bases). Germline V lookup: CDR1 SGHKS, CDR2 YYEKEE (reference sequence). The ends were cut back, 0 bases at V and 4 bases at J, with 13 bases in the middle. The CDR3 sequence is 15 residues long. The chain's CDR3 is CASSLALGAGETQYF. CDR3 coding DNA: TGTGCCAGCAGCTTGGCCTTGGGGGCTGGAGAGACCCAGTACTTC.

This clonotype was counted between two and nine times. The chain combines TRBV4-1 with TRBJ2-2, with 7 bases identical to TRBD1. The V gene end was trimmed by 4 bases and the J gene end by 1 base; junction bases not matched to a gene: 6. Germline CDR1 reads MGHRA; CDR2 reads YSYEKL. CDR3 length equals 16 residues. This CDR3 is CASSRRGQQNTGELFF. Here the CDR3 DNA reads TGCGCCAGCAGCCGAAGGGGACAGCAGAACACCGGGGAGCTGTTTTTT.

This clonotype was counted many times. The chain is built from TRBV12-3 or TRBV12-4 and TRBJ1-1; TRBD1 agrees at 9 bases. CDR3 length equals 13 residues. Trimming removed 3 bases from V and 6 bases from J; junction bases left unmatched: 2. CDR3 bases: TGTGCCAGCAGTTTCCGGACAGGGGCTGAAGCTTTCTTT. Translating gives CASSFRTGAEAFF.

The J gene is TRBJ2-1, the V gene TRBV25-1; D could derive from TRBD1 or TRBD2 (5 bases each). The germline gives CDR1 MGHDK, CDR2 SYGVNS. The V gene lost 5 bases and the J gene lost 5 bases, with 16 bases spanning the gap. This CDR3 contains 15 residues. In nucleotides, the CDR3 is TGTGCCAGCAGTACCGGGACCGTGACGAACAATGAGCAGTTCTTC. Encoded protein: CASSTGTVTNNEQFF.

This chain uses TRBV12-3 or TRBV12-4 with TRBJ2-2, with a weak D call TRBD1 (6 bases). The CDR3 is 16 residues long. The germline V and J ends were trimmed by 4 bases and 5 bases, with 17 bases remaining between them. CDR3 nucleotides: TGTGCCAGCAGTTCCCCGGGCAGGGGACGGACCGGGGAGCTGTTTTTT. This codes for CASSSPGRGRTGELFF.

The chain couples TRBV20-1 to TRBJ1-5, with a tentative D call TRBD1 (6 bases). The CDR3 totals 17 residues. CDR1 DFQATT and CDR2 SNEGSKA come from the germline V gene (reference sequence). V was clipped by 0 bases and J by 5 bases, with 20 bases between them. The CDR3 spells CSARDRGGGERYQPQHF. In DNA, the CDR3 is TGCAGTGCTAGAGATAGGGGAGGGGGTGAACGGTATCAGCCCCAGCATTTT.